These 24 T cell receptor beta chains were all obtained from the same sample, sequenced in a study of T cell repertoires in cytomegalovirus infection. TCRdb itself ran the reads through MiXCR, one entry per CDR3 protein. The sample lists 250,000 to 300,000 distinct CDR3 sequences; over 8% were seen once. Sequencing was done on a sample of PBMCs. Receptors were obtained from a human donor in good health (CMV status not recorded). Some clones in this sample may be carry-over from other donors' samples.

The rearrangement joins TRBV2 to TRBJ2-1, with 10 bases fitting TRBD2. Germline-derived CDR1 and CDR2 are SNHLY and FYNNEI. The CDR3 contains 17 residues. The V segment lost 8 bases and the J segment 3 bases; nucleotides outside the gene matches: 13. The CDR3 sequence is CASASAELAGDYNEQFF. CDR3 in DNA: TGTGCCAGCGCCTCGGCTGAGCTAGCGGGAGACTACAATGAGCAGTTCTTC.

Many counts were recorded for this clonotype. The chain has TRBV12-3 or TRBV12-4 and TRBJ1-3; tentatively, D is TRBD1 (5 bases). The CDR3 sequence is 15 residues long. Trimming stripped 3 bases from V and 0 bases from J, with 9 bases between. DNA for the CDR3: TGTGCCAGCAGTTTCGACAGCTACTCTGGAAACACCATATATTTT. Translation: CASSFDSYSGNTIYF.

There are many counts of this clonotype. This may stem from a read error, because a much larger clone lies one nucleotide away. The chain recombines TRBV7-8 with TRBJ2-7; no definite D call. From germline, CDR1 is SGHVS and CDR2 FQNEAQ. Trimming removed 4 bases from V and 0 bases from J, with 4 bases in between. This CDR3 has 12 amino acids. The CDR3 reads CASSWSSYEQYF. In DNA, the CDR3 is TGTGCCAGCAGCTGGAGCTCCTACGAGCAGTACTTC.

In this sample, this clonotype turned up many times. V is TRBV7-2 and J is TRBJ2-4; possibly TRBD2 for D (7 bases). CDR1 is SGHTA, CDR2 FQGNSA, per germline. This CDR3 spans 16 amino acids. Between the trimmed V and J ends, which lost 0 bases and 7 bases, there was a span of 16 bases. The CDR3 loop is CASSLAHREGRNIQYF. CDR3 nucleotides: TGTGCCAGCAGCTTAGCGCACAGGGAGGGTCGGAACATTCAGTACTTC.

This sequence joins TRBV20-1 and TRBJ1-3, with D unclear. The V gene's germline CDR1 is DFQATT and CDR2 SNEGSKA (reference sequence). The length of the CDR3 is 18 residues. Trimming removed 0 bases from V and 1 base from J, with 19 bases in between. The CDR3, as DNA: TGCAGTGCTAGAGATGATGGAGGTCGCCGCCGTTCTGGAAACACCATATATTTT. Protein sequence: CSARDDGGRRRSGNTIYF.

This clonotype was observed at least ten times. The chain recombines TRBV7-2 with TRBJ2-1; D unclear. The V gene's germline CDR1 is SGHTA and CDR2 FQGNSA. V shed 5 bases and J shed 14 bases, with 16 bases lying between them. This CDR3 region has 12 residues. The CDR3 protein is CASSGPDLMEFF. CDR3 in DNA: TGTGCCAGCAGCGGCCCGGACCTAATGGAGTTCTTC.

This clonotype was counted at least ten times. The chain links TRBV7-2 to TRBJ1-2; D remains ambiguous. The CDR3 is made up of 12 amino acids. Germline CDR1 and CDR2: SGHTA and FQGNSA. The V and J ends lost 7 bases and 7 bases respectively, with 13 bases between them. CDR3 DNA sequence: TGTGCCAGCACCCAAAGGGAGGGTGGCTACACCTTC. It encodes CASTQREGGYTF.

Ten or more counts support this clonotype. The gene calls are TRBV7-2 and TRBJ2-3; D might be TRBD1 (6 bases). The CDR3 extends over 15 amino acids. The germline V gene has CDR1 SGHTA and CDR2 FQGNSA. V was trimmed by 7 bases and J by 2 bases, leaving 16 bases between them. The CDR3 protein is CASIKDRMTTDTQYF. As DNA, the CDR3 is TGTGCCAGCATCAAAGACAGGATGACCACAGATACGCAGTATTTT.

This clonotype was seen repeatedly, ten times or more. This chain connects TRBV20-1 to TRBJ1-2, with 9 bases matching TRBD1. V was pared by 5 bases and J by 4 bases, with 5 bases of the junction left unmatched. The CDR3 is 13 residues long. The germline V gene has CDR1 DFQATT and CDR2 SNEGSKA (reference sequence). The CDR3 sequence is CSAEPGQGYGYTF. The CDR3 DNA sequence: TGCAGTGCTGAACCGGGACAGGGCTATGGCTACACCTTC.

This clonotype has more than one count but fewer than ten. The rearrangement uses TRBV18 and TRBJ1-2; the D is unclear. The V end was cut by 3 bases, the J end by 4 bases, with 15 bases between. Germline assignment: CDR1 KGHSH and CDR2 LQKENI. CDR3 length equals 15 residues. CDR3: CASSPGSSTLYGYTF. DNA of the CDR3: TGTGCCAGCTCACCGGGGTCCTCTACCCTCTATGGCTACACCTTC.

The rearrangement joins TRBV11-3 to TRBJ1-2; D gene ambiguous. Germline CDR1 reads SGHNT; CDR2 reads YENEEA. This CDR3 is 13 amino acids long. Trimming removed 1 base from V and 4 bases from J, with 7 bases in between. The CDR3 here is CASSLGPRYGYTF. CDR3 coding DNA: TGTGCCAGCAGCTTAGGTCCCCGCTATGGCTACACCTTC.

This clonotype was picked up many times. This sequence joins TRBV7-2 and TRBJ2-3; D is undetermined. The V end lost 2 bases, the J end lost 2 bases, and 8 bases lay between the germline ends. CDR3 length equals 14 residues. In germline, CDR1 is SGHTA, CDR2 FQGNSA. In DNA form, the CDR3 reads TGTGCCAGCAGCTTATCCCATAACACAGATACGCAGTATTTT. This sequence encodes CASSLSHNTDTQYF.

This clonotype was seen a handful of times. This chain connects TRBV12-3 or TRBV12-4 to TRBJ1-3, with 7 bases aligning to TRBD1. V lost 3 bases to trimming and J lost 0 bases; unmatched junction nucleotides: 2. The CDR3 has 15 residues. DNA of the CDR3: TGTGCCAGCAGTTTCGGGGACAGCTCTGGAAACACCATATATTTT. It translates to CASSFGDSSGNTIYF.

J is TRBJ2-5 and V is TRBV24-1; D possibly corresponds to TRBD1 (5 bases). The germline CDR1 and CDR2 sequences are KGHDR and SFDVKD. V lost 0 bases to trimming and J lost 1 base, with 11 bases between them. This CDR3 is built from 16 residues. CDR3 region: CATSDLDLGVQETQYF. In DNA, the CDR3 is TGTGCCACCAGTGATTTGGATTTAGGGGTCCAAGAGACCCAGTACTTC.

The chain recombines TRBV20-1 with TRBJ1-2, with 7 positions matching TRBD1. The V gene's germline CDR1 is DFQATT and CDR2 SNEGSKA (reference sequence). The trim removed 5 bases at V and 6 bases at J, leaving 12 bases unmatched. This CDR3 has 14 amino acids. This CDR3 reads CSAPLRQGIHGYTF. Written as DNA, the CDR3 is TGCAGTGCTCCCCTTCGACAGGGCATACATGGCTACACCTTC.

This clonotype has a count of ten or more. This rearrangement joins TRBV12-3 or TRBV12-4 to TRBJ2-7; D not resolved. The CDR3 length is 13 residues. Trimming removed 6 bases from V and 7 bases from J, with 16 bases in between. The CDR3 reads CASSPLLRREQYF. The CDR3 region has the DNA TGTGCCAGCAGCCCTCTCCTACGAAGGGAGCAGTACTTC.

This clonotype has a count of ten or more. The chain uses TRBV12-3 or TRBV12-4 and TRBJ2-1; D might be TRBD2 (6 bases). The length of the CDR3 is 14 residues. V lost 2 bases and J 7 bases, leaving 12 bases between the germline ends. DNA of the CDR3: TGTGCCAGCAGTTTACGAGGAGGGGTAAATGAGCAGTTCTTC. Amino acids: CASSLRGGVNEQFF.

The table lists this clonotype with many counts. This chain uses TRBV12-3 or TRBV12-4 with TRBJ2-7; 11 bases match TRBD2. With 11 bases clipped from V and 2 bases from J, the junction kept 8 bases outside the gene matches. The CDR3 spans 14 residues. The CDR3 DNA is TGTGCCTCCAACCTAGCGGGAGGACCCTACGAGCAGTACTTC. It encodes CASNLAGGPYEQYF.

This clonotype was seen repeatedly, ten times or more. CDR3 DNA sequence: TGTGCCAGTAGTACCGGGGGACTCCTACAAGAGACCCAGTACTTC. This translates into CASSTGGLLQETQYF. The rearrangement uses TRBV19 and TRBJ2-5, with TRBD2 as a possible D gene (6 bases). CDR3 length: 15 amino acids. CDR1 LNHDA and CDR2 SQIVND come from the germline V gene (reference sequence). V was pared by 4 bases and J by 2 bases, with 14 bases between.

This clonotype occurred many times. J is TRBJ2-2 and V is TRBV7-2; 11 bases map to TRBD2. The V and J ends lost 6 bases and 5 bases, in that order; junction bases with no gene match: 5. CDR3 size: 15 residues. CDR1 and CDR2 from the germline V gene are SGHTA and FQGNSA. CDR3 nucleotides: TGTGCCAGCAGAGTAGCGGGGGGGCGAACCGGGGAGCTGTTTTTT. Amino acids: CASRVAGGRTGELFF. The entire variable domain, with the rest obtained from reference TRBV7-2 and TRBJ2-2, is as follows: GAGVSQSPSNKVTEKGKDVELRCDPISGHTALYWYRQSLGQGLEFLIYFQGNSAPDKSGLPSDRFSAERTGGSVSTLTIQRTQQEDSAVYLCASRVAGGRTGELFFGEGSRLTVL.

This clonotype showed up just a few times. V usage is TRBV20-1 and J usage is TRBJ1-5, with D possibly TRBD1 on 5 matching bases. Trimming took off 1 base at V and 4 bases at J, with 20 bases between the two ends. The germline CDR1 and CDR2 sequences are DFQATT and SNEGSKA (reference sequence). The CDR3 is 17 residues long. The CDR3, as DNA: TGCAGTGCTAGAGTCTCGAGAGGGGACCCGGAGAATCAGCCCCAGCATTTT. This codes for CSARVSRGDPENQPQHF.

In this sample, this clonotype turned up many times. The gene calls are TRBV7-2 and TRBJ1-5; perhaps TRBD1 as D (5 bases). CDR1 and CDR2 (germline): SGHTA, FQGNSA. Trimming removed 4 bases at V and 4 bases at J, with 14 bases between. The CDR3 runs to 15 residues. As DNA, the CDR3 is TGTGCCAGCAGCTCCGAGGGGCTCGGGAATCAGCCCCAGCATTTT. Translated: CASSSEGLGNQPQHF.

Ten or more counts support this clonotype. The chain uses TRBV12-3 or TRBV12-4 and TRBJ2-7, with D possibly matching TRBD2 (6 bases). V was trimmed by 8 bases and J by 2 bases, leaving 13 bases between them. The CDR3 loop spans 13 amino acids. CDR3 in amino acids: CASRYRETYEQYF. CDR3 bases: TGTGCCAGCCGTTACCGGGAGACCTACGAGCAGTACTTC.

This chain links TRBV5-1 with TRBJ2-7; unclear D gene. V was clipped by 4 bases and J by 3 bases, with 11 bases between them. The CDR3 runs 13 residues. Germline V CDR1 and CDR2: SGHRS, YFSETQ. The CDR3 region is CASSPGADYEQYF. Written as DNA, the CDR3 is TGCGCCAGCAGCCCCGGAGCAGACTACGAGCAGTACTTC.